A single sample gave rise to the 26 T cell receptor beta chains below, sequenced in a study of T cells in Graves' hyperthyroidism and ophthalmopathy. Amplified TCR beta CDR3 regions came from RNA transcripts. Initially, a first-round RT-PCR of the TCR CDR3 employed the HTBI primer set. Each CDR3 protein is one row after TCRdb ran MiXCR on the multiplex PCR reads. The repertoire holds 500,000 to 650,000 distinct CDR3 sequences, 15% to 20% seen once, with 45% to 50% in the top ten. The sample comprised blood. All receptors derive from a middle-aged man with Graves' ophthalmopathy.

V is TRBV10-3 and J is TRBJ1-4, with D hard to call. This CDR3 contains 14 residues. CDR1 and CDR2 (germline): ENHRY, SYGVKD. Deletions cut 3 bases from V and 6 bases from J, with 11 bases between. CDR3 residues: CAISDEAGDEKLFF. The CDR3 nucleotides are TGTGCCATCAGTGACGAGGCCGGAGATGAAAAACTGTTTTTT.

The V gene is TRBV9, the J gene TRBJ1-2; D perhaps matches TRBD1 (6 bases). The CDR3 consists of 14 residues. Trimming took 1 base from V and 4 from J, leaving 11 bases between them. Germline V CDR1 and CDR2: SGDLS, YYNGEE. The CDR3 DNA reads as TGTGCCAGCAGCGTAACCGACAGGCCCTATGGCTACACCTTC. This encodes CASSVTDRPYGYTF.

This clonotype was detected many times. The chain is built from TRBV2 and TRBJ2-2; unclear D gene. Between the trimmed V and J ends, which lost 7 bases and 4 bases, there was a span of 10 bases. Germline CDR1 is SNHLY and CDR2 is FYNNEI. The CDR3 covers 13 residues. CDR3 amino acids: CASIARSTGELFF. DNA of the CDR3: TGTGCCAGCATCGCTAGGTCCACCGGGGAGCTGTTTTTT.

This clonotype has at least ten counts. V and J are TRBV6-1 and TRBJ2-7; D is uncertain. The CDR3 has 15 amino acids. Germline values: CDR1 MNHNS, CDR2 SASEGT. The V gene lost 3 bases and the J gene lost 2 bases, with 14 bases spanning the gap. This chain's CDR3 is CASSDPGQAPYEQYF. DNA for the CDR3: TGTGCCAGCAGTGACCCCGGGCAGGCTCCCTACGAGCAGTACTTC.

The rearrangement joins TRBV4-3 to TRBJ2-2; D gene unclear. Trimming left V 0 bases short and J 2 bases short, with 7 bases between. Germline V lookup: CDR1 LGHNA, CDR2 YSLEER. The CDR3 spans 15 residues. CDR3 in DNA: TGCGCCAGCAGCCAAGACTCAGGAAACACCGGGGAGCTGTTTTTT. This encodes CASSQDSGNTGELFF.

This clonotype was seen repeatedly, ten times or more. The rearrangement links TRBV7-2 to TRBJ2-7; TRBD2 matches at 9 bases. The CDR3 has 14 amino acids. The V segment lost 1 base and the J segment 5 bases; nucleotides outside the gene matches: 3. Germline values: CDR1 SGHTA, CDR2 FQGNSA. CDR3 nucleotides: TGTGCCAGCAGCTTAGGAGGACTAGCGAACGAGCAGTACTTC. This gives the protein CASSLGGLANEQYF.

V is TRBV5-8 and J is TRBJ1-5; no definite D call. The germline V and J ends were trimmed by 2 bases and 5 bases, with 11 bases remaining between them. CDR3 size: 14 residues. Germline CDR1 is SGHTS and CDR2 is YDEGEE. The CDR3 sequence: CASSLKYGDQPQHF. The CDR3, as DNA: TGTGCCAGCAGCTTAAAGTACGGGGATCAGCCCCAGCATTTT.

The chain uses TRBV3-1 and TRBJ2-1, with 7 bases matching TRBD2. Per the germline V gene, CDR1 is LGHDT and CDR2 is YNNKEL (reference sequence). CDR3 length: 19 residues. V was clipped by 3 bases and J by 0 bases; unmatched bases: 14. The CDR3 DNA sequence: TGTGCCAGCAGCCAGCTACAGAGTTCGCGGGGGAGCTCCTACAATGAGCAGTTCTTC. This sequence encodes CASSQLQSSRGSSYNEQFF.

Ten or more counts support this clonotype. The chain joins TRBV28 to TRBJ2-7; D might be TRBD1 (5 bases). This CDR3 is built from 13 residues. Germline CDR1 and CDR2: MDHEN and SYDVKM. V lost 7 bases and J 1 base, leaving 11 bases between the germline ends. The CDR3 loop reads CASNRQSSYEQYF. The DNA for the CDR3 is TGTGCCAGCAATCGACAGTCGTCCTACGAGCAGTACTTC.

This clonotype turned up a few times. The genes are TRBV20-1 and TRBJ2-5, with TRBD2 identical over 7 bases. This CDR3 contains 15 residues. V gave up 5 bases and J gave up 5 bases; unmatched junction bases: 14. The germline gives CDR1 DFQATT, CDR2 SNEGSKA (reference sequence). The DNA for the CDR3 is TGCAGTGCTCGCCCCGCTAGCGGTCTGTTGGAGACCCAGTACTTC. Protein product: CSARPASGLLETQYF.

This clonotype was found many times. The gene calls are TRBV30 and TRBJ2-1, with no clear D. Germline CDR1 GTSNPN, CDR2 SVGIG (reference sequence). V was trimmed by 7 bases and J by 6 bases, leaving 1 base between them. The CDR3 is 8 residues long. CDR3 amino acids: CAFNEQFF. CDR3 DNA: TGTGCCTTCAATGAGCAGTTCTTC.

The chain couples TRBV4-3 to TRBJ2-2; 7 nucleotides agree with TRBD2. CDR3 length: 17 residues. Germline V lookup: CDR1 LGHNA, CDR2 YSLEER. V was pared by 0 bases and J by 4 bases, with 8 bases of the junction left unmatched. CDR3 coding DNA: TGCGCCAGCAGCCAAGATCGCGCTAGCGGCGTCACCGGGGAGCTGTTTTTT. Protein product: CASSQDRASGVTGELFF.

This clonotype appeared a few times. This rearrangement joins TRBV7-9 to TRBJ2-7, with D perhaps assigned TRBD1 or TRBD2 (5 bases each). Trimming removed 4 bases from V and 6 bases from J, with 10 bases in between. There are 12 residues in the CDR3. Per the germline V gene, CDR1 is SEHNR and CDR2 is FQNEAQ (reference sequence). CDR3 DNA sequence: TGTGCCAGCAGCTGGGACCGGAGCGAGCAGTACTTC. Translation: CASSWDRSEQYF.

In its sample, this clonotype was seen a few times. The CDR3 nucleotides are TGTGCCAGCAGTTTATCGGCCTTGGTGGACGAGCAGTACTTC. Translating gives CASSLSALVDEQYF. The rearrangement uses TRBV12-3 or TRBV12-4 and TRBJ2-7; D remains ambiguous. The V gene lost 2 bases and the J gene lost 5 bases, with 13 bases spanning the gap. The CDR3 is made up of 14 amino acids.

In this sample, this clonotype turned up many times. The CDR3 sequence: CASSQVGTVNTEAFF. CDR3 DNA sequence: TGTGCCAGCAGCCAAGTCGGGACAGTAAACACTGAAGCTTTCTTT. The J gene is TRBJ1-1, the V gene TRBV3-1, with 7 bases that match TRBD1. This CDR3 has 15 residues. Looked up from germline, CDR1 is LGHDT and CDR2 is YNNKEL (reference sequence). Trimming cost V 1 base and J 2 bases; bases outside gene matches: 4.

This clonotype was seen at least ten times. The gene calls are TRBV3-1 and TRBJ2-1; D possibly corresponds to TRBD2 (6 bases). Germline lookup yields CDR1 LGHDT and CDR2 YNNKEL (reference sequence). Trimming cost V 0 bases and J 3 bases, with 15 bases left between them. The CDR3 sequence is 17 residues long. In nucleotides, the CDR3 is TGTGCCAGCAGCCAAGATTTATCGGGAGCGGTCTACAATGAGCAGTTCTTC. It specifies CASSQDLSGAVYNEQFF.

This clonotype appeared a few times. The chain has TRBV6-2 or TRBV6-3 and TRBJ2-7, with 7 nucleotides matching TRBD1. Germline assignment: CDR1 MNHEY and CDR2 SVGEGT. V lost 4 bases to trimming and J lost 0 bases; unmatched junction nucleotides: 3. The CDR3 is 14 residues long. The CDR3 DNA sequence: TGTGCCAGCAGTTTCCAGGGGGTCTCCTACGAGCAGTACTTC. Residues: CASSFQGVSYEQYF.

Many counts were recorded for this clonotype. Here the CDR3 DNA reads TGCGCCAGCAGCTCGGGACTAGCGGGAAACACCGGGGAGCTGTTTTTT. This sequence encodes CASSSGLAGNTGELFF. The V gene is TRBV5-1, the J gene TRBJ2-2; 13 nucleotides agree with TRBD2. Germline assignment: CDR1 SGHRS and CDR2 YFSETQ. The CDR3 loop spans 16 amino acids. The ends lost 3 bases at V and 2 bases at J; junction bases unmatched: 1.

This clonotype was observed a handful of times. At one of its ends the junction is not consistent with the germline gene, which may arise from a read error. The chain is built from TRBV7-3 and TRBJ2-1; tentatively, D is TRBD2 (5 bases). This CDR3 is built from 11 residues. Germline V CDR1 and CDR2: SGHTA, FQGTGA. CDR3 DNA sequence: TGTGCCAGCAGCCCGGGATCTGAGCTGTTCTTC. It translates to CASSPGSELFF.

This clonotype was counted a single time. The V gene is TRBV19, the J gene TRBJ1-1; D possibly corresponds to TRBD1 (6 bases). Germline V gene sequence: CDR1 LNHDA, CDR2 SQIVND (reference sequence). CDR3 length: 15 residues. Trimming took 4 bases from V and 1 from J, leaving 13 bases between them. CDR3 amino acids: CASSTYRVGNTEAFF. CDR3 nucleotides: TGTGCCAGTAGTACCTACAGGGTAGGGAACACTGAAGCTTTCTTT.

The sample holds many counts of this clonotype. The chain employs TRBV5-6 and TRBJ2-3, with D possibly called TRBD1 or TRBD2 (5 bases each). Trimming cost V 4 bases and J 5 bases, with 20 bases left between them. The CDR3 covers 16 residues. Germline CDR1 is SGHDT and CDR2 is YYEEEE. The CDR3 DNA sequence: TGTGCCAGCAGCGTCGGACCCCCGAGGGGTGGAGATACGCAGTATTTT. Its translation: CASSVGPPRGGDTQYF.

This clonotype was picked up one time. Since a much larger clone is just one base distant, this may be a read error. The chain links TRBV2 to TRBJ2-2; the D gene is possibly TRBD2 (5 bases). V was clipped by 11 bases and J by 6 bases, with 13 bases between them. The germline V gene has CDR1 SNHLY and CDR2 FYNNEI. CDR3 size: 12 residues. CDR3 bases: TGTGCCCGCAAAGGGAGCCCCGGGGAGCTGTTTTTT. Protein sequence: CARKGSPGELFF.

This clonotype was seen repeatedly, ten times or more. The chain couples TRBV24-1 to TRBJ2-1; TRBD2 agrees at 14 bases. The V and J ends lost 9 bases and 1 base, in that order; junction bases with no gene match: 4. CDR1 KGHDR and CDR2 SFDVKD come from the germline V gene. The CDR3 loop spans 16 amino acids. CDR3: CATGTSGSLSYNEQFF. The CDR3 DNA reads as TGTGCCACCGGGACTAGCGGGAGCCTATCCTACAATGAGCAGTTCTTC.

Ten or more counts support this clonotype. The chain is built from TRBV2 and TRBJ2-1; TRBD2 is a possible D gene (6 bases). This CDR3 spans 13 amino acids. Trimming stripped 10 bases from V and 12 bases from J, with 22 bases between. The germline V gene encodes CDR1 SNHLY and CDR2 FYNNEI. CDR3: CATRPRATAGQFF. CDR3 nucleotide sequence: TGTGCCACCCGACCCAGGGCGACAGCGGGGCAGTTCTTC.

The V gene is TRBV9, the J gene TRBJ1-2; D is uncertain. Germline assignment: CDR1 SGDLS and CDR2 YYNGEE. Trimming stripped 1 base from V and 0 bases from J, with 7 bases between. CDR3 size: 14 residues. The CDR3: CASSVLASNYGYTF. DNA for the CDR3: TGTGCCAGCAGCGTATTGGCCTCTAACTATGGCTACACCTTC.

The V and J genes are TRBV14 and TRBJ2-2, with D perhaps TRBD1 or TRBD2 (6 bases each). Germline V gives CDR1 SGHDN, CDR2 FVKESK. The CDR3 covers 16 residues. Trimming took off 4 bases at V and 2 bases at J, with 14 bases between the two ends. Here the CDR3 DNA reads TGTGCCAGCAGCCCCAGACGGGGGCAAAACACCGGGGAGCTGTTTTTT. Residues: CASSPRRGQNTGELFF. Full variable domain (missing parts from reference TRBV14 and TRBJ2-2): EAGVTQFPSHSVIEKGQTVTLRCDPISGHDNLYWYRRVMGKEIKFLLHFVKESKQDESGMPNNRFLAERTGGTYSTLKVQPAELEDSGVYFCASSPRRGQNTGELFFGEGSRLTVL.